These T cell receptor beta chains were read from a single sample in a study of T cell responses to AZD1222 COVID-19 vaccine. Data came from immunoSEQ multiplex PCR; TCRdb stores just in-frame clones and leaves some out. This sample yields some 150,000 clones, of which approximately 91% are seen a single time; approximately 1.8% belongs to the top ten. Specimen: peripheral blood, collected on day 0 of AZD1222 vaccination. The origin of the receptors is an adult in good health. Each CDR3 is given with its conserved first and last residue. Each record gives: J gene, V gene, CDR3 protein.

TRBJ2-7 TRBV7-9 CASSDRAGGTYEQYF
TRBJ1-2 TRBV24-1 CATSDQGQGDGYTF
TRBJ1-2 TRBV9 CASSVIERAGGYTF
TRBJ2-7 TRBV29-1 CSVRPDIYEQYF
TRBJ1-5 TRBV7-2 CASSLVWNSNQPQHF
TRBJ1-4 TRBV2 CASVRGVAEKLFF
TRBJ2-7 TRBV3-1/TRBV3-2 CASSHSGGEQYF
TRBJ2-2 TRBV5-1 CASSLETDTGELFF
TRBJ1-6 TRBV5-6 CASQIGTGTSSLHF
TRBJ2-7 TRBV4-1 CASSQENLLADISYEQYF
TRBJ2-2 TRBV4-1 CASSQPGQGARTGELFF
TRBJ2-6 TRBV19 CASSTGGQSGANVLTF
TRBJ2-1 TRBV5-1 CASSLGTGGGQFF
TRBJ1-4 TRBV6-5 CASSPGGGEKLFF
TRBJ2-7 TRBV28 CASSLLAGEQYF
TRBJ2-3 TRBV7-9 CASSLATNRPTDTQYF